These T cell receptor beta chains were read from a single sample in a study of blood T cell repertoires in COVID-19. Measured with immunoSEQ multiplex PCR; TCRdb has only the in-frame clones, and not every one. The profile covers approximately 190,000 clones, with under 85% appearing a single time and 15% to 20% taken by the ten largest. Sample: peripheral blood. The receptor source for this set is a man aged 55 to 70 with active or convalescent COVID-19. The CDR3 runs from the conserved cysteine through the conserved F or W. The D gene is left open where the match is weak. Not all rows give a size; the values are once, few, many and, for expanded clones, a class.

V,D,size,J,DNA,CDR3
TRBV7-2,TRBD2,-,TRBJ2-7,TGTGCCAGCAGCTTAGTCACTAGCGGGACCCACGAGCAGTACTTC,CASSLVTSGTHEQYF
TRBV12-1,-,-,TRBJ2-3,TGTGCCAGCAGCTTTGAGGGACTAGCGGGAGAGGTTGATACGCAGTATTTT,CASSFEGLAGEVDTQYF
TRBV5-6,-,-,TRBJ2-1,TGTGCCAGCAGCCGGGGGTCCCTCTACAATGAGCAGTTCTTC,CASSRGSLYNEQFF
TRBV5-6,-,-,TRBJ2-7,TGTGCCAGCGCCCTTTGGTCGGGGGAGCAGTACTTC,CASALWSGEQYF
TRBV4-3,TRBD1,-,TRBJ1-4,TGCGCCAGCAGCTTACAGGGACAGCTTAATGAAAAACTGTTTTTT,CASSLQGQLNEKLFF
TRBV19,TRBD1,once,TRBJ2-5,TGTGCCAGTAGTATGGGGACAGGTTTTTTAGAGACCCAGTACTTC,CASSMGTGFLETQYF
TRBV27,TRBD1,once,TRBJ1-2,TGTGCCAGCAGTTCACAGACAGGGTCGGGGGGCTACACCTTC,CASSSQTGSGGYTF
TRBV7-2,-,-,TRBJ2-6,TGTGCCAGCAGCCTTAGCGGAGCTTCTGGGGCCAACGTCCTGACTTTC,CASSLSGASGANVLTF
TRBV5-1,-,-,TRBJ2-7,TGCGCCAGCAGCTTGGGGTGGGAGAGCTCCTACGAGCAGTACTTC,CASSLGWESSYEQYF
TRBV24-1,-,few,TRBJ2-1,TGTGCCACCAGTGGGGGGGAAGGGGAGCAGTTCTTC,CATSGGEGEQFF
TRBV2,-,-,TRBJ2-2,TGTGCCAGCAGTGAATCGGGGGTCACCGGGGAGCTGTTTTTT,CASSESGVTGELFF
TRBV3-1/TRBV3-2,TRBD1,-,TRBJ1-6,TGTGCCAGCAGCCACAACAGAGCCCTCCGGGACAGGGATAATTCACCCCTCCACTTT,CASSHNRALRDRDNSPLHF
TRBV7-7,TRBD2,-,TRBJ2-1,TGTGCCAGCAGCTTAGACCTAGCGGGAGTTCCCAATGAGCAGTTCTTC,CASSLDLAGVPNEQFF
TRBV7-3,TRBD1,-,TRBJ1-1,TGTGCCAGCAGCACCAGACAGGGAGACCACACTGAAGCTTTCTTT,CASSTRQGDHTEAFF
TRBV25-1,TRBD2,-,TRBJ2-5,TGTGCCAGCAGTTATAGCGGGAAAGAGACCCAGTACTTC,CASSYSGKETQYF
TRBV7-2,TRBD2,-,TRBJ2-5,TGTGCCAGCAGCTCGCTAGCGGGAGGGCCTTTGGGGGAGACCCAGTACTTC,CASSSLAGGPLGETQYF
TRBV7-2,TRBD2,-,TRBJ2-5,TGTGCCAGCAGCTTAGGACTAGCAGAGACCCAGTACTTC,CASSLGLAETQYF
TRBV18,-,-,TRBJ2-1,TGTGCCAGCTCACCTAATGCGGGGTACAATGAGCAGTTCTTC,CASSPNAGYNEQFF
TRBV6-5,TRBD2,-,TRBJ2-5,TGTGCCAGCAGTTATGGGACTAGCGGACAAGAGACCCAGTACTTC,CASSYGTSGQETQYF
TRBV19,-,-,TRBJ1-1,TGTGCCAGTACCTTCAGGGAACGGAACACTGAAGCTTTCTTT,CASTFRERNTEAFF
TRBV19,TRBD2,many,TRBJ2-1,TGTGCCAGTATTGGCGGGAGGGCTCGTGAGCAGTTCTTC,CASIGGRAREQFF
TRBV19,TRBD2,-,TRBJ2-7,TGTGCCAGTAGGACTAGCGGGAGGCCATTCTACGAGCAGTACTTC,CASRTSGRPFYEQYF
TRBV28,TRBD1,-,TRBJ1-2,TGTGCCAGCAGTTCCTACCCCGGACAGGGCCTCTATGGCTACACCTTC,CASSSYPGQGLYGYTF
TRBV10-3,TRBD1,-,TRBJ2-5,TGTGCCATCAGTGAGTTGGGAACAGGGGGCTTAGAGACCCAGTACTTC,CAISELGTGGLETQYF
TRBV7-9,-,once,TRBJ2-1,TGTGCCAGCGAGCTGGGGCTAGCGAGATACAATGAGCAGTTCTTC,CASELGLARYNEQFF
TRBV3-1/TRBV3-2,TRBD1,-,TRBJ1-5,TGTGCCAGCAGCCAAGCGGTCAGGGGGATCGGCAATCAGCCCCAGCATTTT,CASSQAVRGIGNQPQHF
TRBV10-1,-,-,TRBJ1-5,TGCGCCAGCAGTGAAGCCTTGAAGAGCAATCAGCCCCAGCATTTT,CASSEALKSNQPQHF
TRBV5-8,-,-,TRBJ2-7,TGTGCCAGCAGCTTGACGACGGGGACCTACGAGCAGTACTTC,CASSLTTGTYEQYF
TRBV20-1,-,few,TRBJ2-5,TGCCTCGCGCGGGGCGGGACCCAGTACTTC,CLARGGTQYF
TRBV7-9,TRBD1,-,TRBJ1-4,TGTGCCAGCAGCCGGGACAGCGAAAAACTGTTTTTT,CASSRDSEKLFF
TRBV6-5,-,-,TRBJ1-5,TGTGCCAGCAGCACACAGGGTCGGAATCAGCCCCAGCATTTT,CASSTQGRNQPQHF
TRBV19,-,-,TRBJ2-7,TGTGCCAGTAGTACGATCGACGGCGGGAAGATCTACGAGCAGTACTTC,CASSTIDGGKIYEQYF
TRBV19,-,few,TRBJ1-1,TGTGCCAGTAGTATAGGGGGGGAGAACACTGAAGCTTTCTTT,CASSIGGENTEAFF